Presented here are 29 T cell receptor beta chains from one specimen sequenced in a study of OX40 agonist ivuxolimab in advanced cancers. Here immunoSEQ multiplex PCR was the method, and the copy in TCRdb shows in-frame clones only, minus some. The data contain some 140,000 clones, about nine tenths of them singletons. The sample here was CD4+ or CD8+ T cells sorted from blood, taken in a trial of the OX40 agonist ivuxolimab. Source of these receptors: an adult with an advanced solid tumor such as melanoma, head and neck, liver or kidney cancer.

The CDR3 DNA follows: TGCGCCAGCAGCCAGAACAGGGTTTACACTGAAGCTTTCTTT. This codes for CASSQNRVYTEAFF. The chain combines TRBV4-3 with TRBJ1-1; a weak D match, TRBD1 (6 bases). The germline CDR1 and CDR2 sequences are LGHNA and YSLEER. Trimming took off 3 bases at V and 3 bases at J, with 11 bases between the two ends. This CDR3 spans 14 amino acids.

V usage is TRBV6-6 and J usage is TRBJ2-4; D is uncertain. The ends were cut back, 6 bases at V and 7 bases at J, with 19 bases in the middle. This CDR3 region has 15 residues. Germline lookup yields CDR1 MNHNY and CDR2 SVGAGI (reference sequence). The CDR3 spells CASSPFGSAENIQYF. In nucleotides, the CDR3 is TGTGCCAGCAGCCCCTTCGGAAGTGCCGAGAACATTCAGTACTTC.

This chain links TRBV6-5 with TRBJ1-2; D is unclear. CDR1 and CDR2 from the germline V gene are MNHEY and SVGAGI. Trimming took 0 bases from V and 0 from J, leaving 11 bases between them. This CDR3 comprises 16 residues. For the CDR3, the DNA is TGTGCCAGCAGTTACTCGGGCCGGATAGCTAACTATGGCTACACCTTC. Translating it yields CASSYSGRIANYGYTF.

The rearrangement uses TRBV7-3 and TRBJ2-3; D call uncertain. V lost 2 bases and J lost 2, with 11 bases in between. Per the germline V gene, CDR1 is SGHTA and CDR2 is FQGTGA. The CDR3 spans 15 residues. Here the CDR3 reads CASSLRLRSTDTQYF. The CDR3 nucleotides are TGTGCCAGCAGCTTACGTCTTCGGTCCACAGATACGCAGTATTTT.

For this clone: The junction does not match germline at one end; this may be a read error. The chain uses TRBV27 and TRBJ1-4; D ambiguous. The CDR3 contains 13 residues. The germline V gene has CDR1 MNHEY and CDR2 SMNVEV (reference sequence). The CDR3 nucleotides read TGTGCCAGCAGTAGGACGGAGTATGAAGAACTGTTTTTT. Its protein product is CASSRTEYEELFF.

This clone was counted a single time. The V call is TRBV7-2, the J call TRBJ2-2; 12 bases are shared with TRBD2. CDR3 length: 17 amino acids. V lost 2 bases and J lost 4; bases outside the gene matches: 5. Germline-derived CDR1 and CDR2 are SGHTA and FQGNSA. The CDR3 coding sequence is TGTGCCAGCAGCTTAAGGACTAGCGGGATCGGCACCGGGGAGCTGTTTTTT. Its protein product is CASSLRTSGIGTGELFF.

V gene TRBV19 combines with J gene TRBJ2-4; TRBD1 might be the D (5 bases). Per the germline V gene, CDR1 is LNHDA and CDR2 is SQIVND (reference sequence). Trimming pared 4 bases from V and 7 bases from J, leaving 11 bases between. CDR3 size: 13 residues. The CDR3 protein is CASSTAPGNIQYF. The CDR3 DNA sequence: TGTGCCAGTAGTACCGCCCCAGGGAACATTCAGTACTTC. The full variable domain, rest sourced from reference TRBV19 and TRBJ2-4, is DGGITQSPKYLFRKEGQNVTLSCEQNLNHDAMYWYRQDPGQGLRLIYYSQIVNDFQKGDIAEGYSVSREKKESFPLTVTSAQKNPTAFYLCASSTAPGNIQYFGAGTRLSVL.

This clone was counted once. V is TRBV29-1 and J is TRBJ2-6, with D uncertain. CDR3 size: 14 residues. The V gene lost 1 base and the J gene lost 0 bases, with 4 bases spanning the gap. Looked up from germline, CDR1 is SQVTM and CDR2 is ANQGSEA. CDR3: CSVEASSGANVLTF. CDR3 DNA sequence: TGCAGCGTTGAAGCCTCCTCTGGGGCCAACGTCCTGACTTTC.

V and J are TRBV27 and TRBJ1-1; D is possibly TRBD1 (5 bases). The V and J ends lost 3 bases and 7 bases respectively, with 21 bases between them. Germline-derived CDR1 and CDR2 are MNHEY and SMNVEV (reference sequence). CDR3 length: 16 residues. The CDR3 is CASSLSPGAGRDEAFF. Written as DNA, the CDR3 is TGTGCCAGCAGTTTGTCCCCGGGCGCAGGGAGGGATGAAGCTTTCTTT.

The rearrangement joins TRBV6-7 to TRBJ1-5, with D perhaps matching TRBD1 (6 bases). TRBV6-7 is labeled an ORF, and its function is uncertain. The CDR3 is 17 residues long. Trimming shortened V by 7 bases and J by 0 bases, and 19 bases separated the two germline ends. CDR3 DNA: TGTGCCAGCACCCCTCAAGGAGGGGGGGATAGCAATCAGCCCCAGCATTTT. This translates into CASTPQGGGDSNQPQHF.

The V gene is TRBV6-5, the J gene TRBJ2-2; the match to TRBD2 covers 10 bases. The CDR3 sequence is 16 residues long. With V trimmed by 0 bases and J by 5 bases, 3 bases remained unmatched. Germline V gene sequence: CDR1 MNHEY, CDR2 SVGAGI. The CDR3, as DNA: TGTGCCAGCAGTTACTCTCTAGCGGGAGATACCGGGGAGCTGTTTTTT. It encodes CASSYSLAGDTGELFF.

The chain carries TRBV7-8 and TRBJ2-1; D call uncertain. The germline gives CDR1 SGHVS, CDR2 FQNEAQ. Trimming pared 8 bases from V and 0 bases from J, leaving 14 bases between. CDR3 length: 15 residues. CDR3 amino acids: CASRPTDNSYNEQFF. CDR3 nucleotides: TGTGCCAGCCGACCTACAGATAACTCCTACAATGAGCAGTTCTTC.

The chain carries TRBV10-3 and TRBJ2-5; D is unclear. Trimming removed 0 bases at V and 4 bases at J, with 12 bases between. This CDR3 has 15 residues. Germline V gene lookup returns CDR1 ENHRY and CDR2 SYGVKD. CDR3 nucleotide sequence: TGTGCCATCAGTGAGTCGGGTCCGAACGGAGAGACCCAGTACTTC. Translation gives CAISESGPNGETQYF.

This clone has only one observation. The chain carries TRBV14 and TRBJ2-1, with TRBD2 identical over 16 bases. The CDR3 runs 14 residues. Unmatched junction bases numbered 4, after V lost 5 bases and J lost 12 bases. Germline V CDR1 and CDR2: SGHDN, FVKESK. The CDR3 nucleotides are TGTGCCAGCAGCAAGGGACTAGCGGGAGGGTTGCAGTTCTTC. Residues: CASSKGLAGGLQFF.

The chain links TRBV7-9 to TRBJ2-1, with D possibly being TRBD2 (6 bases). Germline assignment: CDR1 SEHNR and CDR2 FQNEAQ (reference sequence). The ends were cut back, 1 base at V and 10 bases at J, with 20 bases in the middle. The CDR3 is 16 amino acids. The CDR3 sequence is CASSLVPSAPWEEQFF. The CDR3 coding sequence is TGTGCCAGCAGCTTAGTCCCTAGCGCCCCATGGGAAGAGCAGTTCTTC. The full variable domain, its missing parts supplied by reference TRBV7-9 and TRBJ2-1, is DTGVSQNPRHKITKRGQNVTFRCDPISEHNRLYWYRQTLGQGPEFLTYFQNEAQLEKSRLLSDRFSAERPKGSFSTLEIQRTEQGDSAMYLCASSLVPSAPWEEQFFGPGTRLTVL.

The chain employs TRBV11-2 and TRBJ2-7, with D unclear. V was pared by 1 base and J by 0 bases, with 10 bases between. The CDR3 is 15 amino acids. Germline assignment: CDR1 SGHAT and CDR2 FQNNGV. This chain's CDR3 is CASSLGGISSYEQYF. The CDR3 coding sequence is TGTGCCAGCAGCTTAGGGGGTATTTCCTCCTACGAGCAGTACTTC.

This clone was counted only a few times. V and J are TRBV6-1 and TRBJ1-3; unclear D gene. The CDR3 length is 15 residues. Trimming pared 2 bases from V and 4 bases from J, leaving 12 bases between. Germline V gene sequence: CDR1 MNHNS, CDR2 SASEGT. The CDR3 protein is CASSELGGLGNTIYF. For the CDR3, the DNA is TGTGCCAGCAGTGAACTGGGAGGTTTAGGAAACACCATATATTTT.

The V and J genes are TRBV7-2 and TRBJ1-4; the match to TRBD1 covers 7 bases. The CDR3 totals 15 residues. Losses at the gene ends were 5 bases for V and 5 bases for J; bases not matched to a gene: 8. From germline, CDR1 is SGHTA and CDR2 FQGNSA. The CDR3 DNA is TGTGCCAGCAGCACGCAGGGGGATGGAAATGAAAAACTGTTTTTT. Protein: CASSTQGDGNEKLFF. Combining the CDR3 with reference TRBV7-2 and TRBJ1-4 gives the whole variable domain GAGVSQSPSNKVTEKGKDVELRCDPISGHTALYWYRQSLGQGLEFLIYFQGNSAPDKSGLPSDRFSAERTGGSVSTLTIQRTQQEDSAVYLCASSTQGDGNEKLFFGSGTQLSVL.

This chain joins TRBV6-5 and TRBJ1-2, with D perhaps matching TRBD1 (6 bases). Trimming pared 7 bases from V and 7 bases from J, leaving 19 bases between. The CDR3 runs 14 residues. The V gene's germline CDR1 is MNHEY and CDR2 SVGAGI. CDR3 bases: TGTGCCAGCACCCCCCTGGGGGGGGCTGTTGGCTACACCTTC. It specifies CASTPLGGAVGYTF.

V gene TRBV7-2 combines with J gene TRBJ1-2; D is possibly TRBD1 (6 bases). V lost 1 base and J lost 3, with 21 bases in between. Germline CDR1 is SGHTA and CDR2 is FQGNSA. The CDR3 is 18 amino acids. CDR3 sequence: CASSLGVGHLGRDYGYTF. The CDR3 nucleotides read TGTGCCAGCAGCTTAGGAGTGGGACACCTAGGGCGCGACTATGGCTACACCTTC.

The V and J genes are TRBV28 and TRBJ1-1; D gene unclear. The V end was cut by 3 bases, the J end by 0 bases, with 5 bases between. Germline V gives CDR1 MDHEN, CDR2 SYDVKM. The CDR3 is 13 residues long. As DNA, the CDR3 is TGTGCCAGCAGTTTGGGAGTGAACACTGAAGCTTTCTTT. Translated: CASSLGVNTEAFF.

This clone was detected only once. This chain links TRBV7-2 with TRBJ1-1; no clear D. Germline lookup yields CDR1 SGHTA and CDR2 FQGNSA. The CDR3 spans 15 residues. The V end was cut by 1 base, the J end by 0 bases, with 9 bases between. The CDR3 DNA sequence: TGTGCCAGCAGCTTAGATCTGGCAGTGAACACTGAAGCTTTCTTT. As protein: CASSLDLAVNTEAFF.

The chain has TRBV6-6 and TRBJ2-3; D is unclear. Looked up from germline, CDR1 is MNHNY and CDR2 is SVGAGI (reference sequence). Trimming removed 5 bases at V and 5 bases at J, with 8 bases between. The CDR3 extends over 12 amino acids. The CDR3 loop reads CASSTDGDTQYF. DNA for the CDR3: TGTGCCAGCAGTACGGACGGAGATACGCAGTATTTT.

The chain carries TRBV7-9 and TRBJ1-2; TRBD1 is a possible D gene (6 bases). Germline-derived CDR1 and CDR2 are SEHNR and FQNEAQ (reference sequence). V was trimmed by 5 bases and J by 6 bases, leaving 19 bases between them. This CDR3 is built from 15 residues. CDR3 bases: TGTGCCAGCAGCCCTGGACAGCCTCCTAAGGATGGCTACACCTTC. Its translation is CASSPGQPPKDGYTF.

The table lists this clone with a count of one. In nucleotides, the CDR3 is TGTGCCAGCAGCGAAAACCCCGGGGCCAGGGCGGGGGAGCAGTACTTC. This encodes CASSENPGARAGEQYF. This rearrangement joins TRBV7-3 to TRBJ2-7; possible D gene TRBD2, 6 bases. The CDR3 contains 16 residues. V was cut by 5 bases and J by 7 bases, with 24 bases left in between. Germline CDR1 is SGHTA and CDR2 is FQGTGA.

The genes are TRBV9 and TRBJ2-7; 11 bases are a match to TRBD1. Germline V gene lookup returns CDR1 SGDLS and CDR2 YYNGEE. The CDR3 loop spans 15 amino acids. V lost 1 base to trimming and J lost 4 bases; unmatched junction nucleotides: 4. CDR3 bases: TGTGCCAGCAGCGTAACGGGACAGGGGGTTTACGAGCAGTACTTC. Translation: CASSVTGQGVYEQYF.

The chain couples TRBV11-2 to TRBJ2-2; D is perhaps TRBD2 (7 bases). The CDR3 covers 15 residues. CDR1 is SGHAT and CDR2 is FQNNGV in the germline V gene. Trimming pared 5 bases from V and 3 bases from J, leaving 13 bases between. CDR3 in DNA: TGTGCCAGCAGCCTACAGGGACTACACACCGGGGAGCTGTTTTTT. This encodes CASSLQGLHTGELFF.

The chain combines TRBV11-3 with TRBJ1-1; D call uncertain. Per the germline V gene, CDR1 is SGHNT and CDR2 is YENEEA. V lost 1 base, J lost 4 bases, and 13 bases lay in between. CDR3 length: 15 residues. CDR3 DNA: TGTGCCAGCAGCTTAGTCGGTCCGGTTGGCACTGAAGCTTTCTTT. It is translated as CASSLVGPVGTEAFF.

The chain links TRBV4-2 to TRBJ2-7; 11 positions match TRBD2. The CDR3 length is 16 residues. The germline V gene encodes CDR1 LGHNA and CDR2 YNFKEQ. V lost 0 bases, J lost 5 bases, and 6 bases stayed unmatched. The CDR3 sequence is CASSQDVAGGPNEQYF. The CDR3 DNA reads TGTGCCAGCAGCCAAGATGTAGCGGGAGGGCCTAACGAGCAGTACTTC.